These 6 T cell receptor beta chains were sequenced from one sample in a study of cytomegalovirus exposure and HLA in healthy donors listed by TCRdb under 2017. Receptor amplification or capture employed the immunoSEQ multiplex PCR assay. For the multiplex PCR, a mixture combining 60 forward primers for TCR Vbeta segments and 13 reverse primers for TCR Jbeta segments was used. TCRdb carries this immuneACCESS record with in-frame sequences only. Its versions omit some clonotypes, under half of them owing to an unresolved V gene in the studies checked, with the rest unexplained. Within this sample are approximately 88,000 clones, with roughly 80% of them counted one time only. Around 7.3% of the sample goes to the ten largest clones. The sample was PBMCs. The receptors here all came from a man aged 50 or older in good health and CMV-seropositive.

The chain has TRBV29-1 and TRBJ2-7, with D tentatively TRBD1 (6 bases). CDR1 and CDR2 from the germline V gene are SQVTM and ANQGSEA. Trimming removed 6 bases at V and 2 bases at J, with 11 bases between. The CDR3 is 12 amino acids. DNA for the CDR3: TGCAGCGTGACACGGGACACCTACGAGCAGTACTTC. Translating it yields CSVTRDTYEQYF.

The J gene is TRBJ2-7, the V gene TRBV27; D is uncertain. The CDR3 extends over 13 amino acids. CDR1 and CDR2 (germline): MNHEY, SMNVEV (reference sequence). With 3 bases removed from V and 6 bases from J, the gap between germline ends came to 12 bases. This CDR3 is CASSLVESGEQYF. The CDR3 DNA reads TGTGCCAGCAGTTTGGTAGAGTCGGGCGAGCAGTACTTC.

With respect to this clone: Germline and junction disagree at one end, which may indicate a read error. This sequence joins TRBV10-3 and TRBJ1-2; TRBD1 is a possible D gene (6 bases). CDR1 ENHRY and CDR2 SYGVKD come from the germline V gene. The CDR3 has 16 amino acids. For the CDR3, the DNA is TGTGCCATCAGTGAGTCGGGGGCAGGGCATAACTATGGCTACCCCTTC. Protein sequence: CAISESGAGHNYGYPF.

The V call is TRBV7-9, the J call TRBJ1-3; D possibly corresponds to TRBD1 (6 bases). CDR1 and CDR2 from the germline V gene are SEHNR and FQNEAQ (reference sequence). Trimming removed 5 bases at V and 0 bases at J, with 14 bases between. The CDR3 contains 16 residues. The CDR3 region has the DNA TGTGCCAGCAGCCCTCGGGGGGGCACCTCTGGAAACACCATATATTTT. It translates to CASSPRGGTSGNTIYF.

The DNA of the CDR3 is TGTGCCATCAGCTCAGGGCCCTATGGCTACACCTTC. Protein sequence: CAISSGPYGYTF. This chain joins TRBV10-3 and TRBJ1-2; a possible D gene is TRBD1 (5 bases). The CDR3 is 12 amino acids. In germline, CDR1 is ENHRY, CDR2 SYGVKD. Deletions cut 6 bases from V and 4 bases from J, with 9 bases between.

V usage is TRBV7-3 and J usage is TRBJ2-6; TRBD1 aligns across 12 bases. The CDR3 covers 18 residues. From germline, CDR1 is SGHTA and CDR2 FQGTGA. V shed 2 bases and J 2 bases; nucleotides not matched to a gene: 4. This CDR3 reads CASSLSGTGGTGANVLTF. DNA of the CDR3: TGTGCCAGCAGCTTATCCGGGACAGGGGGCACTGGGGCCAACGTCCTGACTTTC.